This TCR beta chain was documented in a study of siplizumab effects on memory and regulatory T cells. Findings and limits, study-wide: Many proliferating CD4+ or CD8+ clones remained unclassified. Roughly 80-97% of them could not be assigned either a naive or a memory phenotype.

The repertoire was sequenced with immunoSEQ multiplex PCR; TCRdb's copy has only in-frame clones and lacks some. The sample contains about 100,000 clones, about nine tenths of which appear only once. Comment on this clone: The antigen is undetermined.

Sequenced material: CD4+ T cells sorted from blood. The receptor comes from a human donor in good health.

CDR3 DNA: TGTGCCAGCTCACCAAGCGCGGTCCCTGGAAACACCATATATTTT. It yields the protein CASSPSAVPGNTIYF. This sequence joins TRBV18 and TRBJ1-3; D call uncertain. Germline V gives CDR1 KGHSH, CDR2 LQKENI. V was shortened by 2 bases and J by 2 bases, with 10 bases between the two germline ends. The CDR3 sequence is 15 residues long.